This TCR beta chain was recorded in a study of control samples from healthy donors and cancer patients. Germline-derived CDR1 and CDR2 are MDHEN and SYDVKM. The CDR3 runs 13 residues. Trimming left V 7 bases short and J 2 bases short, with 11 bases between. Method: immunoSEQ multiplex PCR; TCRdb's copy keeps in-frame clones and lacks some. The table shows about 150,000 clones, with approximately 93% occurring only once. Sequences were obtained from blood. The V gene is TRBV28, the J gene TRBJ2-5; no clear D gene. The sequence was obtained from a middle-aged man in good health. The CDR3 bases are TGTGCCAGCAAAAGGGAAGGTCAAGAGACCCAGTACTTC. This encodes CASKREGQETQYF.